The next 18 T cell receptor beta chains were all read from a single sample in a study of T cell responses to AZD1222 COVID-19 vaccine. Libraries were prepared by immunoSEQ multiplex PCR; TCRdb keeps only in-frame clonotypes and omits some of them. This sample has around 160,000 clones; 90% to 95% occur once, and the top ten carry around 5.2%. Sequencing was performed on peripheral blood, taken on day 0 of AZD1222 vaccination. The origin of the receptors is an adult in good health.

The chain links TRBV7-9 to TRBJ2-1, with D unresolved. Trimming pared 1 base from V and 9 bases from J, leaving 13 bases between. This CDR3 contains 14 residues. From germline, CDR1 is SEHNR and CDR2 FQNEAQ (reference sequence). The CDR3 DNA follows: TGTGCCAGCAGCTTAGTCCCTAGTCTCGGTGAGCAGTTCTTC. Its protein product is CASSLVPSLGEQFF. Full variable domain (outside the CDR3, taken from reference TRBV7-9 and TRBJ2-1): DTGVSQNPRHKITKRGQNVTFRCDPISEHNRLYWYRQTLGQGPEFLTYFQNEAQLEKSRLLSDRFSAERPKGSFSTLEIQRTEQGDSAMYLCASSLVPSLGEQFFGPGTRLTVL.

The V call is TRBV6-2 or TRBV6-3, the J call TRBJ1-5; D may be TRBD1 (5 bases). The length of the CDR3 is 13 residues. Germline V gives CDR1 MNHEY, CDR2 SVGEGT. V dropped 2 bases and J dropped 9 bases, with 11 bases sitting between them. The CDR3: CASSYRTLRPQHF. In DNA, the CDR3 is TGTGCCAGCAGTTACCGGACACTCCGGCCCCAGCATTTT.

The CDR3 sequence is CASSFVNQPQHF. CDR3 coding DNA: TGTGCCAGCAGCTTTGTGAATCAGCCCCAGCATTTT. J is TRBJ1-5 and V is TRBV7-9; D unresolved. V was pared by 3 bases and J by 4 bases, with 4 bases between. Germline assignment: CDR1 SEHNR and CDR2 FQNEAQ (reference sequence). The CDR3 covers 12 residues.

This chain uses TRBV6-5 with TRBJ2-7, with 11 nucleotides matching TRBD1. The CDR3 has 14 residues. V gave up 6 bases and J gave up 6 bases; unmatched junction bases: 7. The germline CDR1 and CDR2 sequences are MNHEY and SVGAGI. CDR3 in amino acids: CASSRDRGALEQYF. Written as DNA, the CDR3 is TGTGCCAGCAGCCGGGACAGGGGGGCCCTCGAGCAGTACTTC.

The CDR3 nucleotides are TGTGCCAGCAGCTACGGGACTAGCGTTTCCTACGAGCAGTACTTC. It specifies CASSYGTSVSYEQYF. The chain is built from TRBV7-2 and TRBJ2-7, with 10 positions matching TRBD2. V shed 4 bases and J 1 base; nucleotides not matched to a gene: 4. The CDR3 covers 15 residues. CDR1 SGHTA and CDR2 FQGNSA come from the germline V gene.

The V call is TRBV12-5, the J call TRBJ2-1, with D hard to call. The ends were cut back, 0 bases at V and 4 bases at J, with 13 bases in the middle. There are 16 residues in the CDR3. Germline V gene data show CDR1 as LGHNT and CDR2 as FRNRAP. As DNA, the CDR3 is TGTGCTAGTGGTTTGGTACCGGGCGGCCTATACAATGAGCAGTTCTTC. Protein sequence: CASGLVPGGLYNEQFF.

V usage is TRBV23-1 and J usage is TRBJ1-5; D not resolved. TRBV23-1 counts as an open reading frame of uncertain function. Trimming took off 0 bases at V and 0 bases at J, with 6 bases between the two ends. CDR3 length: 15 residues. CDR3 in DNA: TGCGCCAGCAGTCAATCGGCGGGTAGCAATCAGCCCCAGCATTTT. Residues: CASSQSAGSNQPQHF.

The genes are TRBV28 and TRBJ2-3, with D hard to call. CDR1 is MDHEN and CDR2 is SYDVKM in the germline V gene. The length of the CDR3 is 14 residues. Deletions cut 2 bases from V and 2 bases from J, with 8 bases between. Written as DNA, the CDR3 is TGTGCCAGCAGTTTACGGTCAGCCACAGATACGCAGTATTTT. Its translation is CASSLRSATDTQYF.

This clone is a singleton in its sample. The CDR3 is CASSQGPGVEAFF. CDR3 DNA sequence: TGTGCCAGCAGCCAAGGGCCGGGGGTTGAAGCTTTCTTT. V is TRBV3-1 (or the pseudogene TRBV3-2) and J is TRBJ1-1; TRBD1 is a possible D gene (5 bases). Germline V gene data show CDR1 as LGHDT and CDR2 as YNNKEL (reference sequence). With 1 base removed from V and 7 bases from J, the gap between germline ends came to 10 bases. CDR3 length: 13 amino acids.

The chain is built from TRBV12-3 or TRBV12-4 and TRBJ1-3; D call uncertain. Trimming pared 7 bases from V and 4 bases from J, leaving 8 bases between. The CDR3 covers 12 residues. CDR3 sequence (DNA): TGTGCCAGCACTCCCCAGGGAAACACCATATATTTT. This codes for CASTPQGNTIYF.

This clone was counted only a few times. The gene calls are TRBV3-1 (or the pseudogene TRBV3-2) and TRBJ2-7; D tentatively reads TRBD1 or TRBD2 (5 bases each). Trimming pared 1 base from V and 2 bases from J, leaving 15 bases between. CDR1 LGHDT and CDR2 YNNKEL come from the germline V gene (reference sequence). This CDR3 comprises 16 residues. The CDR3 region has the DNA TGTGCCAGCAGCCAAGTGGTCGTCGGGGCCACCTACGAGCAGTACTTC. Translated: CASSQVVVGATYEQYF.

The chain has TRBV9 and TRBJ2-7; no reliable D call. Trimming stripped 2 bases from V and 3 bases from J, with 9 bases between. The V gene's germline CDR1 is SGDLS and CDR2 YYNGEE. This CDR3 comprises 13 residues. CDR3: CASSVGASYEQYF. As DNA, the CDR3 is TGTGCCAGCAGCGTTGGCGCAAGCTACGAGCAGTACTTC. The entire variable domain, with the rest obtained from reference TRBV9 and TRBJ2-7, is as follows: DSGVTQTPKHLITATGQRVTLRCSPRSGDLSVYWYQQSLDQGLQFLIQYYNGEERAKGNILERFSAQQFPDLHSELNLSSLELGDSALYFCASSVGASYEQYFGPGTRLTVT.

The chain has TRBV11-1 and TRBJ2-7; perhaps TRBD2 as D (5 bases). The CDR3 runs 15 residues. The germline V gene encodes CDR1 SGHAT and CDR2 FQDESV (reference sequence). V was trimmed by 1 base and J by 0 bases, leaving 10 bases between them. CDR3 sequence (DNA): TGTGCCAGCAGCTTAGAGATGGGGAGCTCCTACGAGCAGTACTTC. Encoded protein: CASSLEMGSSYEQYF.

This chain connects TRBV9 to TRBJ2-2, with 8 nucleotides matching TRBD1. The CDR3 is made up of 14 amino acids. Losses at the gene ends were 3 bases for V and 7 bases for J; bases not matched to a gene: 5. The germline V gene has CDR1 SGDLS and CDR2 YYNGEE. The chain's CDR3 is CASSGQGLGGELFF. In DNA, the CDR3 is TGTGCCAGCAGCGGACAGGGGTTAGGCGGGGAGCTGTTTTTT.

This rearrangement joins TRBV7-2 to TRBJ1-1, with D tentatively TRBD1 (5 bases). The CDR3 extends over 15 amino acids. CDR1 and CDR2 from the germline V gene are SGHTA and FQGNSA. Deletions cut 4 bases from V and 1 base from J, with 13 bases between. Here the CDR3 DNA reads TGTGCCAGCAGCTCCCAACCGACAGAGAACACTGAAGCTTTCTTT. The encoded protein is CASSSQPTENTEAFF.

J is TRBJ2-3 and V is TRBV6-5; maybe TRBD1 (6 bases). From germline, CDR1 is MNHEY and CDR2 SVGAGI. Between the trimmed V and J ends, which lost 6 bases and 7 bases, there was a span of 11 bases. There are 12 residues in the CDR3. The CDR3 loop is CASSRTGHTQYF. The CDR3 DNA follows: TGTGCCAGCAGCCGTACAGGGCATACGCAGTATTTT.

This clone was observed once. V is TRBV7-9 and J is TRBJ2-7; 7 bases are shared with TRBD1. The V segment lost 5 bases and the J segment 3 bases; nucleotides outside the gene matches: 7. This CDR3 has 14 amino acids. The germline CDR1 and CDR2 sequences are SEHNR and FQNEAQ (reference sequence). The CDR3 here is CASSRTGEFYEQYF. Written as DNA, the CDR3 is TGTGCCAGCAGCCGAACAGGGGAATTCTACGAGCAGTACTTC.

CDR3 residues: CASSTADRTVSYNSPLHF. The CDR3 coding sequence is TGTGCCAGCAGTACCGCGGACAGGACAGTATCCTATAATTCACCCCTCCACTTT. This rearrangement joins TRBV6-2 or TRBV6-3 to TRBJ1-6; 7 bases agree with TRBD1. Trimming at V came to 5 bases and at J to 1 base, leaving 11 bases not matched to a gene. The CDR3 covers 18 residues. In germline, CDR1 is MNHEY, CDR2 SVGEGT.